This is a list of T cell receptor beta chains from one sample in a study of blood T cell repertoires in COVID-19. The assay was immunoSEQ multiplex PCR, and TCRdb's table has in-frame clones only and misses some. Of roughly 190,000 clones in the sample, approximately 80% were seen once. Sequencing was carried out using peripheral blood. The receptor set was obtained from a woman between 45 and 65 years old with acute or convalescent COVID-19. The CDR3 runs from the conserved cysteine through the conserved F or W. D genes are given only for firm matches. Not every row has a clone size; where given, it reads once, few, many or a size class.

v_gene	abundance	len	d_gene	j_gene	CDR3nt	CDR3aa
TRBV5-5	many	15	NA	TRBJ1-5	TGTGCCAGCAGCTTGGCCTATCAGGCAAATCAGCCCCAGCATTTT	CASSLAYQANQPQHF
TRBV5-8	NA	17	NA	TRBJ1-1	TGTGCCAGCAGCCTAGCGCGAGACTTCTCCTCCCTCACTGAAGCTTTCTTT	CASSLARDFSSLTEAFF
TRBV19	NA	15	NA	TRBJ2-1	TGTGCCAGTAGGACCAGGGGAAGCTCCTACAATGAGCAGTTCTTC	CASRTRGSSYNEQFF
TRBV19	NA	15	TRBD1	TRBJ1-1	TGTGCCAGTAGTTCGATGGGGACAGGGAACACTGAAGCTTTCTTT	CASSSMGTGNTEAFF
TRBV15	NA	15	NA	TRBJ2-1	TGTGCCACCAGCAGAGAGGTAGTTCTCTACAATGAGCAGTTCTTC	CATSREVVLYNEQFF
TRBV6-5	NA	14	NA	TRBJ2-7	TGTGCCAGCAGTTACCCGGAGGCGGGATACGAGCAGTACTTC	CASSYPEAGYEQYF
TRBV19	NA	15	TRBD2	TRBJ2-1	TGTGCCAGTAGTATGGGGACTAGCGGGAACAATGAGCAGTTCTTC	CASSMGTSGNNEQFF
TRBV25-1	NA	15	TRBD2	TRBJ2-7	TGTGCCAGCAGTGAATTAGCGGGGAATAGGATAGAGCAGTACTTC	CASSELAGNRIEQYF
TRBV18	NA	15	TRBD2	TRBJ2-7	TGTGCCAGCTCCCCGCCTAGCGGGGGGCGGGTCCTGCAGTACTTC	CASSPPSGGRVLQYF
TRBV6-1	many	15	NA	TRBJ1-1	TGTGCCAGCAGTGAACTGGGAGGTCCGAACACTGAAGCTTTCTTT	CASSELGGPNTEAFF
TRBV28	NA	16	NA	TRBJ1-3	TGTGCCAGCAGTCTACTACAGGGTAAATCTGGAAACACCATATATTTT	CASSLLQGKSGNTIYF
TRBV9	NA	16	NA	TRBJ1-2	TGTGCCAGCAGCCCGAGCCCTATGGCAGGCAACTATGGCTACACCTTC	CASSPSPMAGNYGYTF
TRBV7-2	medium-sized	15	TRBD2	TRBJ2-1	TGTGCCAGCAGCTTTCGACTAGCGGGGGAAGATGAGCAGTTCTTC	CASSFRLAGEDEQFF
TRBV7-2	NA	13	NA	TRBJ1-2	TGTGCCAGCAGCTACGAGAAATCCTATGGCTACACCTTC	CASSYEKSYGYTF
TRBV29-1	NA	15	NA	TRBJ1-2	TGCAGCGTTCAAAGCGGAGGGATGGGCAACTATGGCTACACCTTC	CSVQSGGMGNYGYTF
TRBV18	NA	16	NA	TRBJ2-7	TGTGCCAGCTCACCAGGAGGCATTCGCCTTGGGGACGAGCAGTACTTC	CASSPGGIRLGDEQYF
TRBV11-2	NA	15	NA	TRBJ1-1	TGTGCCAGCAGCTTAGAGGCCAGGGAAAACACTGAAGCTTTCTTT	CASSLEARENTEAFF
TRBV2	NA	13	NA	TRBJ2-5	TGTGCCAGCAGTGAGGTCAGCCAAGAGACCCAGTACTTC	CASSEVSQETQYF
TRBV4-2	NA	18	TRBD1	TRBJ2-7	TGTGCCAGCAGCCAAGGCCTCAGGGGGACAGGGGAGTCCTACGAGCAGTACTTC	CASSQGLRGTGESYEQYF
TRBV5-1	many	19	TRBD1	TRBJ2-1	TGCGCCAGCAGCTTGACCGGGACAGGGGCCACCCTTGCTTACAATGAGCAGTTCTTC	CASSLTGTGATLAYNEQFF
TRBV20-1	once	14	NA	TRBJ2-5	TGCAGTGCTAGTCTAGCCCCACTTCGGGAGACCCAGTACTTC	CSASLAPLRETQYF
TRBV7-2	once	15	TRBD1	TRBJ2-5	TGTGCCAGCAGCTATGACGGACAGGTTCAAGAGACCCAGTACTTC	CASSYDGQVQETQYF
TRBV27	NA	16	TRBD2	TRBJ2-1	TGTGCCAGCAGTTTACTAACTAGCGGGAGCAACAATGAGCAGTTCTTC	CASSLLTSGSNNEQFF
TRBV21-1	NA	20	NA	TRBJ2-6	TGTGCCAGCAGCCTCCGAGGAACAGGGGTGAGGGATTCTGGGGCCAACGTCCTGACTTTC	CASSLRGTGVRDSGANVLTF
TRBV3-1/TRBV3-2	NA	20	NA	TRBJ1-6	TGTGCCAGCAGCCAAGCCGGTGCACTAAGGTTGAGCTCCTATAATTCACCCCTCCACTTT	CASSQAGALRLSSYNSPLHF
TRBV10-3	NA	14	TRBD1	TRBJ1-1	TGTGCCATCAGTGAGGAGGGGGCGGCCACTGAAGCTTTCTTT	CAISEEGAATEAFF
TRBV19	NA	12	NA	TRBJ1-2	TGTGCCAGTAAGGGACACTACTATGGCTACACCTTC	CASKGHYYGYTF
TRBV18	NA	13	NA	TRBJ1-4	TGTGCCAGCTCACTAGGACAGAATGAAAAACTGTTTTTT	CASSLGQNEKLFF
TRBV14	NA	17	NA	TRBJ1-1	TGTGCCAGCAGCCAAGTTAAAGGGGCGCGGGGGAACACTGAAGCTTTCTTT	CASSQVKGARGNTEAFF
TRBV6-5	NA	15	NA	TRBJ1-1	TGTGCCAGCAGTTACTCTGGGCTTGGGGGGACTGAAGCTTTCTTT	CASSYSGLGGTEAFF
TRBV11-2	NA	13	TRBD1	TRBJ1-1	TGTGCCAGCAGCTCGGGACAGCCAACTGAAGCTTTCTTT	CASSSGQPTEAFF
TRBV9	NA	16	TRBD1	TRBJ1-6	TGTGCCAGCAGCGTACACTCCGGGACAGGGGCTTCCCCCCTCCACTTT	CASSVHSGTGASPLHF
TRBV30	NA	12	NA	TRBJ1-5	TGTGCCTGTATAGATAGCAATCAGCCCCAGCATTTT	CACIDSNQPQHF
TRBV24-1	NA	15	TRBD1	TRBJ2-7	TGTGCCACCGCCCCGGGACAGGTCGACCCTGGCGAGCAGTACTTC	CATAPGQVDPGEQYF
TRBV7-9	NA	13	NA	TRBJ2-3	TGTGCCAGCACTCCGATAGGCACAGATACGCAGTATTTT	CASTPIGTDTQYF
TRBV13	NA	16	TRBD2	TRBJ2-7	TGTGCCAGCAGCCTCTCTCCGGGCGGGAGGCCCAACGAGCAGTACTTC	CASSLSPGGRPNEQYF
TRBV4-3	NA	18	TRBD2	TRBJ2-1	TGCGCCAGCAGCCCTTCGACTAGCGGGAGTGTCGGGTATGATGAGCAGTTCTTC	CASSPSTSGSVGYDEQFF
TRBV11-3	NA	14	TRBD1	TRBJ2-7	TGTGCCAGCAGCCCAGGGGGACAGGGCCACGAGCAGTACTTC	CASSPGGQGHEQYF
TRBV11-2	NA	14	TRBD1	TRBJ2-3	TGTGCCAGCAGCTGGGACAGCCGTTCCGATACGCAGTATTTT	CASSWDSRSDTQYF
TRBV18	NA	14	NA	TRBJ1-2	TGTGCCAGCTCACCCGAAATTTTGCCGGATGGCTACACCTTC	CASSPEILPDGYTF
TRBV3-1/TRBV3-2	NA	14	NA	TRBJ1-1	TGTGCCAGCAGCCTTCGGACAGTGAACACTGAAGCTTTCTTT	CASSLRTVNTEAFF
TRBV10-2	once	15	NA	TRBJ1-6	TGCGCCAGCAGTGATGCGGCAGGGCGAAATTCACCCCTCCACTTT	CASSDAAGRNSPLHF
TRBV5-4	NA	15	TRBD2	TRBJ2-7	TGTGCCAGCAGCTCTCCTAGCGGGAGGGCCTACGAGCAGTACTTC	CASSSPSGRAYEQYF
TRBV28	once	13	TRBD1	TRBJ1-1	TGTGCCAGCACCAGTGGGTCAGGGGGTGAAGCTTTCTTT	CASTSGSGGEAFF
TRBV10-2	NA	12	NA	TRBJ2-1	TGCGCCAGCAACCCAGGGCACAATGAGCAGTTCTTC	CASNPGHNEQFF
TRBV18	NA	14	NA	TRBJ2-7	TGTGCCAGCTCACCGGTAGACAGCCCCTACGAGCAGTACTTC	CASSPVDSPYEQYF
TRBV9	NA	14	NA	TRBJ2-7	TGTGCCAGCAGCGTAGTGGAGAGCTCCTACGAGCAGTACTTC	CASSVVESSYEQYF
TRBV28	NA	14	NA	TRBJ1-2	TGTGCCAGCAGTTTGGACGGACTAAACTATGGCTACACCTTC	CASSLDGLNYGYTF
TRBV2	NA	14	NA	TRBJ1-5	TGTGCCAGCAATGGGAGGTCGGGCAATCAGCCCCAGCATTTT	CASNGRSGNQPQHF
TRBV27	NA	16	TRBD2	TRBJ2-3	TGTGCCAGCAGGATGGGACTAGAGGGTGGTACAGATACGCAGTATTTT	CASRMGLEGGTDTQYF
TRBV5-1	NA	14	NA	TRBJ1-2	TGCGCCAGCAGCGGGTCCTCGGGGAACTATGGCTACACCTTC	CASSGSSGNYGYTF
TRBV2	NA	21	TRBD1	TRBJ1-1	TGTGCCAGCAGTGAAGCGCTTTTGACTCGGGTACAGGGGGCCATCGACACTGAAGCTTTCTTT	CASSEALLTRVQGAIDTEAFF
TRBV4-1	NA	15	TRBD1	TRBJ2-7	TGCGCCAGCAGCCCCTTAGGGGACAGGGGACATGAGCAGTACTTC	CASSPLGDRGHEQYF
TRBV27	NA	14	NA	TRBJ2-7	TGTGCCAGCAGTTTATCGAAGCAGGGGAACGAGCAGTACTTC	CASSLSKQGNEQYF
TRBV18	few	15	NA	TRBJ1-1	TGTGCCAGCTCATTTCTACAGGACCCGAACACTGAAGCTTTCTTT	CASSFLQDPNTEAFF